The rows below give T cell receptor beta chains drawn from one sample of a study of blood T cell repertoires in COVID-19. Only in-frame clones appear in the TCRdb table, and some are missing; sequencing was by immunoSEQ multiplex PCR. The data show 120,000 to 150,000 clones, with around 85% seen just once and 6.2% held by the top ten. The specimen was PBMCs or T cells enriched from blood (not recorded which). These receptor sequences come from a woman in her 40s who had recovered from COVID-19. Both conserved end residues are part of each CDR3. A D gene is named only where the DNA matches it firmly. Clone size is given for some rows only: seen once, a few or many times, or a class if the clone is expanded.

clone_size: once
j_call: TRBJ2-1
d_call: .
cdr3_length: 13
v_call: TRBV19
cdr3_aa: CASSFGQPNEQFF
cdr3_nt: TGTGCCAGTAGTTTTGGACAGCCCAATGAGCAGTTCTTC

clone_size: .
j_call: TRBJ1-2
d_call: .
cdr3_length: 15
v_call: TRBV19
cdr3_aa: CASSTPGTLNYGYTF
cdr3_nt: TGTGCCAGTAGTACCCCCGGGACACTCAACTATGGCTACACCTTC

clone_size: .
j_call: TRBJ2-3
d_call: .
cdr3_length: 13
v_call: TRBV29-1
cdr3_aa: CSVGRTNTDTQYF
cdr3_nt: TGCAGCGTTGGACGGACAAACACAGATACGCAGTATTTT

clone_size: .
j_call: TRBJ2-7
d_call: TRBD2
cdr3_length: 15
v_call: TRBV4-1
cdr3_aa: CASSHPAGGSYEQYF
cdr3_nt: TGCGCCAGCAGCCACCCTGCGGGAGGTTCCTACGAGCAGTACTTC

clone_size: .
j_call: TRBJ2-5
d_call: .
cdr3_length: 14
v_call: TRBV11-3
cdr3_aa: CASSPTTSVETQYF
cdr3_nt: TGTGCCAGCAGCCCTACAACTAGTGTTGAGACCCAGTACTTC

clone_size: .
j_call: TRBJ1-6
d_call: TRBD1
cdr3_length: 15
v_call: TRBV9
cdr3_aa: CASSVRDRGNSPLHF
cdr3_nt: TGTGCCAGCAGCGTCCGGGACAGGGGTAATTCACCCCTCCACTTT

clone_size: .
j_call: TRBJ1-4
d_call: .
cdr3_length: 15
v_call: TRBV29-1
cdr3_aa: CSVVPGGRNNEKLFF
cdr3_nt: TGCAGCGTCGTCCCGGGGGGAAGAAACAATGAAAAACTGTTTTTT

clone_size: .
j_call: TRBJ2-1
d_call: TRBD2
cdr3_length: 18
v_call: TRBV14
cdr3_aa: CASSQSLTSGGVYNEQFF
cdr3_nt: TGTGCCAGCAGCCAATCTCTAACTAGCGGGGGGGTCTACAATGAGCAGTTCTTC

clone_size: once
j_call: TRBJ1-6
d_call: .
cdr3_length: 13
v_call: TRBV19
cdr3_aa: CASSRAGNSPLHF
cdr3_nt: TGTGCCAGTAGTAGGGCGGGGAATTCACCCCTCCACTTT

clone_size: many
j_call: TRBJ2-7
d_call: TRBD1
cdr3_length: 13
v_call: TRBV19
cdr3_aa: CASSIQTGYEQYF
cdr3_nt: TGTGCCAGTAGTATCCAGACAGGGTACGAGCAGTACTTC

clone_size: .
j_call: TRBJ2-1
d_call: TRBD2
cdr3_length: 15
v_call: TRBV7-9
cdr3_aa: CASSYGTSGGNEQFF
cdr3_nt: TGTGCCAGCAGCTACGGGACTAGCGGGGGTAATGAGCAGTTCTTC

clone_size: once
j_call: TRBJ1-1
d_call: .
cdr3_length: 11
v_call: TRBV2
cdr3_aa: CASTLNTEAFF
cdr3_nt: TGTGCCAGCACTCTGAACACTGAAGCTTTCTTT

clone_size: .
j_call: TRBJ1-6
d_call: .
cdr3_length: 17
v_call: TRBV27
cdr3_aa: CASRWIWWTADNSPLHF
cdr3_nt: TGTGCCAGCAGATGGATTTGGTGGACAGCAGATAATTCACCCCTCCACTTT

clone_size: .
j_call: TRBJ2-7
d_call: TRBD1
cdr3_length: 14
v_call: TRBV5-6
cdr3_aa: CASSPGTGALEQYF
cdr3_nt: TGTGCCAGCAGCCCCGGGACAGGGGCTCTCGAGCAGTACTTC

clone_size: .
j_call: TRBJ2-6
d_call: TRBD1
cdr3_length: 19
v_call: TRBV7-8
cdr3_aa: CASNSLGWTGGSGANVLTF
cdr3_nt: TGTGCCAGCAACAGCTTAGGTTGGACAGGGGGCTCTGGGGCCAACGTCCTGACTTTC

clone_size: .
j_call: TRBJ2-2
d_call: TRBD2
cdr3_length: 16
v_call: TRBV2
cdr3_aa: CASSDEVAGNTGELFF
cdr3_nt: TGTGCCAGCAGTGATGAGGTAGCGGGCAACACCGGGGAGCTGTTTTTT